A single sample gave rise to the 17 T cell receptor beta chains below, sequenced in a study of CD8 T cells in Susac syndrome. The RNA, 0.5 to 1 ug, was put through reverse transcription using random hexamers. One entry per CDR3 protein, called by TCRdb with MiXCR from the immunoSEQ multiplex PCR reads. The repertoire consists of about 250,000 distinct CDR3 sequences, with roughly 93% occurring once and the leading ten covering around 0.07%. Sequenced input: CD4+ T cells from PBMCs. Receptors originate from a human donor with multiple sclerosis.

The chain combines TRBV30 with TRBJ1-1, with D unclear. The CDR3 is 13 amino acids. Trimming pared 0 bases from V and 6 bases from J, leaving 11 bases between. CDR1 is GTSNPN and CDR2 is SVGIG in the germline V gene (reference sequence). In DNA form, the CDR3 reads TGTGCCTGGAGTGTACGTAGGGAATCTGAAGCTTTCTTT. Protein product: CAWSVRRESEAFF.

The chain employs TRBV4-1 and TRBJ2-1; 10 nucleotides match TRBD2. Germline CDR1 is MGHRA and CDR2 is YSYEKL. The CDR3 spans 17 residues. V lost 2 bases and J lost 6; bases outside the gene matches: 10. CDR3 protein: CASSQPISSGGSNEQFF. The CDR3 nucleotides are TGCGCCAGCAGCCAACCTATTTCTAGCGGGGGAAGCAATGAGCAGTTCTTC.

The chain uses TRBV19 and TRBJ1-6; D is undetermined. The CDR3 has 16 residues. Trimming removed 7 bases at V and 1 base at J, with 14 bases between. The V gene's germline CDR1 is LNHDA and CDR2 SQIVND (reference sequence). The CDR3 sequence: CASMTGHGSYNSPLHF. CDR3 DNA: TGTGCCAGTATGACGGGCCACGGATCCTATAATTCACCCCTCCACTTT.

This chain uses TRBV5-1 with TRBJ2-5, with D hard to call. The V and J ends lost 5 bases and 5 bases respectively, with 16 bases between them. Germline V gives CDR1 SGHRS, CDR2 YFSETQ. The CDR3 is 14 amino acids. The CDR3 region has the DNA TGCGCCAGCAGGGCTTCGACCGCCAGGGAGACCCAGTACTTC. Translating it yields CASRASTARETQYF.

The genes are TRBV30 and TRBJ2-5; possibly TRBD2 for D (5 bases). CDR3 length: 13 residues. Trimming took off 5 bases at V and 5 bases at J, with 15 bases between the two ends. Germline V lookup: CDR1 GTSNPN, CDR2 SVGIG (reference sequence). The CDR3 region has the DNA TGTGCCTGGTCGGGTAGTCGGGGTGAGACCCAGTACTTC. Translation gives CAWSGSRGETQYF.

The V gene is TRBV19, the J gene TRBJ2-5; 10 bases match TRBD2. This CDR3 comprises 18 residues. The germline CDR1 and CDR2 sequences are LNHDA and SQIVND (reference sequence). V lost 3 bases, J lost 5 bases, and 15 bases stayed unmatched. The CDR3 coding sequence is TGTGCCAGTAGTATTCCCCCCGGCACTAGCGGGATCCGGGAGACCCAGTACTTC. Translating gives CASSIPPGTSGIRETQYF.

The CDR3 bases are TGCAGCGTTACCCTCTGGGTCGGGGAGCAGTTCTTC. Its protein product is CSVTLWVGEQFF. This chain connects TRBV29-1 to TRBJ2-1; D ambiguous. CDR1 is SQVTM and CDR2 is ANQGSEA in the germline V gene. This CDR3 has 12 amino acids. Deletions cut 5 bases from V and 10 bases from J, with 15 bases between.

The V and J genes are TRBV11-1 and TRBJ1-2, with D possibly being TRBD1 (5 bases). Germline-derived CDR1 and CDR2 are SGHAT and FQDESV (reference sequence). Trimming took 5 bases from V and 7 from J, leaving 14 bases between them. The length of the CDR3 is 13 residues. This chain's CDR3 is CASSLGGAGGYTF. The CDR3 bases are TGTGCCAGCAGCCTCGGCGGGGCAGGTGGCTACACCTTC.

This clonotype was found once. The chain links TRBV5-6 to TRBJ2-3; no reliable D call. The V end was cut by 6 bases, the J end by 0 bases, with 11 bases between. The CDR3 is 14 amino acids. Germline V lookup: CDR1 SGHDT, CDR2 YYEEEE. The CDR3 sequence: CASTRRASTDTQYF. CDR3 in DNA: TGTGCCAGCACCCGGCGCGCTAGCACAGATACGCAGTATTTT.

The CDR3 coding sequence is TGCAGTGCTAGGGACCCTAGGAGCAATCAGCCCCAGCATTTT. Translated, it gives CSARDPRSNQPQHF. This chain connects TRBV20-1 to TRBJ1-5; D not resolved. The germline V gene has CDR1 DFQATT and CDR2 SNEGSKA (reference sequence). Deletions cut 3 bases from V and 1 base from J, with 10 bases between. There are 14 residues in the CDR3.

J is TRBJ2-3 and V is TRBV28, with 9 bases matching TRBD2. This CDR3 has 17 residues. V lost 2 bases to trimming and J lost 3 bases; unmatched junction nucleotides: 9. The V gene's germline CDR1 is MDHEN and CDR2 SYDVKM. The CDR3 DNA follows: TGTGCCAGCAGTTTAGGAGGGGGTCTAGCGGGGACAGATACGCAGTATTTT. It encodes CASSLGGGLAGTDTQYF.

V usage is TRBV12-3 or TRBV12-4 and J usage is TRBJ2-4; 10 bases agree with TRBD2. V shed 3 bases, J shed 2 bases, and the junction held 13 bases outside the gene matches. This CDR3 comprises 19 residues. The CDR3: CASSFGSGGAILSKNIQYF. CDR3 sequence (DNA): TGTGCCAGCAGTTTTGGAAGCGGGGGGGCCATACTATCCAAAAACATTCAGTACTTC.

In its sample, this clonotype was seen a few times. This chain joins TRBV6-1 and TRBJ1-4, with 8 bases fitting TRBD1. Unmatched junction bases numbered 5, after V lost 0 bases and J lost 8 bases. Germline V gene data show CDR1 as MNHNS and CDR2 as SASEGT. This CDR3 has 15 residues. The CDR3 sequence is CASSEAGTGLEKLFF. The CDR3 DNA is TGTGCCAGCAGTGAAGCTGGGACAGGCCTAGAAAAACTGTTTTTT.

The rearrangement links TRBV20-1 to TRBJ2-1; TRBD2 matches 7 bases. CDR1 is DFQATT and CDR2 is SNEGSKA in the germline V gene (reference sequence). The CDR3 consists of 16 residues. With V trimmed by 5 bases and J by 2 bases, 12 bases remained unmatched. CDR3 sequence reads: CSAPIRLGGTYNEQFF. DNA for the CDR3: TGCAGTGCTCCGATCAGGTTGGGGGGGACCTACAATGAGCAGTTCTTC.

The gene calls are TRBV28 and TRBJ2-1; D is perhaps TRBD2 (6 bases). The ends were cut back, 4 bases at V and 8 bases at J, with 18 bases in the middle. Germline V gene lookup returns CDR1 MDHEN and CDR2 SYDVKM. The CDR3 extends over 15 amino acids. CDR3 in amino acids: CASSYRGWVDDEQFF. Written as DNA, the CDR3 is TGTGCCAGCAGTTATCGGGGGTGGGTTGACGATGAGCAGTTCTTC.

The chain links TRBV30 to TRBJ2-3; weak D call: TRBD2 (6 bases). V lost 0 bases and J lost 4, with 11 bases in between. The CDR3 has 14 amino acids. Germline V lookup: CDR1 GTSNPN, CDR2 SVGIG (reference sequence). As DNA, the CDR3 is TGTGCCTGGAGTGTTAGCGGAACCTCAGATACGCAGTATTTT. Translating it yields CAWSVSGTSDTQYF.

The V and J genes are TRBV12-3 or TRBV12-4 and TRBJ1-4; no definite D call. This CDR3 region has 13 residues. Trimming cost V 2 bases and J 7 bases, with 8 bases left between them. The CDR3 DNA follows: TGTGCCAGCAGTTTACCCGGGTTTGAAAAACTGTTTTTT. Residues: CASSLPGFEKLFF.